The present T cell receptor beta chain was sequenced within a study of T cells in Graves' hyperthyroidism and ophthalmopathy. Whole-study findings and limits: The model's output predicted ophthalmopathy at a median of roughly seven months prior to onset.

This CDR3 has 14 residues. Trimming took 4 bases from V and 2 from J, leaving 12 bases between them. Germline CDR1 and CDR2: SEHNR and FQNEAQ (reference sequence). This clonotype was detected many times. Antigen: not known. The hyperthyroidism patients had all been newly diagnosed, and their disease duration was under 2 months. Their ages ranged from 18 to 65 years. Exclusion criteria comprised uncontrolled infection, other autoimmune disease, pregnancy or lactation. Each 10 ml fresh peripheral blood draw supplied the PBMCs. The CDR3 regions of TCR beta were amplified from RNA transcripts. The TCR CDR3 was amplified in a first-round RT-PCR using the HTBI primer set. TCRdb re-analysed the multiplex PCR reads in MiXCR, keeping a single row per CDR3 protein. The sample consists of under 450,000 distinct CDR3 sequences, about a sixth of them appearing once.

The genes are TRBV7-9 and TRBJ2-7, with D perhaps being TRBD1 or TRBD2 (5 bases each). The receptor comes from a woman aged 18-30 years with Graves' hyperthyroidism. Material: blood. CDR3 amino acids: CASSSGTATYEQYF. In nucleotides, the CDR3 is TGTGCCAGCAGCTCCGGGACGGCCACCTACGAGCAGTACTTC. Using reference TRBV7-9 and TRBJ2-7 for the parts outside the CDR3, the full variable domain is DTGVSQNPRHKITKRGQNVTFRCDPISEHNRLYWYRQTLGQGPEFLTYFQNEAQLEKSRLLSDRFSAERPKGSFSTLEIQRTEQGDSAMYLCASSSGTATYEQYFGPGTRLTVT.